Listed here is a single T cell receptor (beta chain). This record comes from a study of control samples from healthy donors and cancer patients. CDR1 and CDR2 from the germline V gene are MNHNS and SASEGT. Trimming took off 4 bases at V and 4 bases at J, with 23 bases between the two ends. CDR3 length equals 17 residues. Assay used: immunoSEQ multiplex PCR; TCRdb lists only in-frame clones, some missing. The table includes roughly 80,000 clones, 70% to 90% detected once. The sample taken for sequencing was PBMCs. This chain connects TRBV6-1 to TRBJ2-7; a possible D gene is TRBD2 (6 bases). The receptor was isolated from a woman aged 60-75 years with head and neck cancer. The DNA for the CDR3 is TGTGCCAGCAGTGCCCCGGGACTCAACCGACACCTTTACGAGCAGTACTTC. Protein product: CASSAPGLNRHLYEQYF.